The clone carrying this T cell receptor beta chain occurred a few times. What it recognizes is unknown. This record belongs to a study of cytomegalovirus exposure and HLA in healthy donors. Study-level information: Within an early data release were about 90 million unique TCRs drawn from HLA-typed donors.

The PCR ran on 60 Vbeta and 13 Jbeta primers. Generated by immunoSEQ multiplex PCR, the TCRdb table keeps only in-frame clones and is missing some. The data hold more than 95,000 clones, with around 84% observed a single time. Overall study findings and caveats: Later analysis identified several of the most significant clusters that appeared linked to common viral pathogens. Testing in vitro showed a few CMV-associated chains specific for CMV antigens. When a later analysis compared HLA-associated TCR beta chains with equally common others, the HLA-associated chains turned out to be more clonally expanded and to have lower generation probabilities.

The V gene end was trimmed by 4 bases and the J gene end by 1 base; junction bases not matched to a gene: 10. This CDR3 is 16 amino acids long. Germline V CDR1 and CDR2: SGHNT, YYREEE (reference sequence). This TCR came from a man between 18 and 35 years old in good health and CMV-seronegative. Sequencing was performed on PBMCs. The gene calls are TRBV5-4 and TRBJ2-7, with 8 bases identical to TRBD2. The DNA of the CDR3 is TGTGCCAGCAGCCGCGGGAGCGGGGGCCAGTCCTACGAGCAGTACTTC. Amino acid sequence: CASSRGSGGQSYEQYF.